This passage covers 15 T cell receptor beta chains from one sample sequenced in a study of T cell responses to AZD1222 COVID-19 vaccine. Profiled with immunoSEQ multiplex PCR; TCRdb holds only in-frame clones, not every one. The top ten hold about 3% of the sample, which has roughly 180,000 clones, around 87% seen once. The specimen comprised peripheral blood, sampled on day 0 of MenACWY control vaccination. The receptors come from an adult in good health.

This chain uses TRBV5-6 with TRBJ2-1; TRBD1 aligns across 8 bases. V shed 4 bases and J 7 bases; nucleotides not matched to a gene: 4. This CDR3 comprises 13 residues. The V gene's germline CDR1 is SGHDT and CDR2 YYEEEE. The CDR3 sequence is CASSRTGGNEQFF. As DNA, the CDR3 is TGTGCCAGCAGCCGCACAGGGGGAAATGAGCAGTTCTTC.

The gene calls are TRBV15 and TRBJ1-2; 8 bases are shared with TRBD1. The CDR3 runs to 14 residues. V was clipped by 3 bases and J by 4 bases; unmatched bases: 4. CDR1 is LNHNV and CDR2 is YYDKDF in the germline V gene (reference sequence). The DNA for the CDR3 is TGTGCCACCAGCAGGGAAGGACAGGGCTATGGCTACACCTTC. Translation: CATSREGQGYGYTF. Filled out from reference TRBV15 and TRBJ1-2, the complete variable domain reads DAMVIQNPRYQVTQFGKPVTLSCSQTLNHNVMYWYQQKSSQAPKLLFHYYDKDFNNEADTPDNFQSRRPNTSFCFLDIRSPGLGDTAMYLCATSREGQGYGYTFGSGTRLTVV.

This clone appeared a single time. The chain links TRBV7-2 to TRBJ2-1, with 9 bases lining up with TRBD1. The ends lost 5 bases at V and 6 bases at J; junction bases unmatched: 8. The CDR3 is made up of 15 amino acids. Germline CDR1 SGHTA, CDR2 FQGNSA. The chain's CDR3 is CASSADRGFGNEQFF. For the CDR3, the DNA is TGTGCCAGCAGCGCGGACAGGGGATTCGGCAATGAGCAGTTCTTC.

This sequence joins TRBV28 and TRBJ2-1; D ambiguous. The V end lost 4 bases, the J end lost 12 bases, and 10 bases lay between the germline ends. CDR3 length: 11 residues. Germline CDR1 MDHEN, CDR2 SYDVKM. CDR3 sequence (DNA): TGTGCCAGCAGTTCCTTCAAGGGGCAGTTCTTC. It yields the protein CASSSFKGQFF. Drawing the rest from reference TRBV28 and TRBJ2-1, the complete variable domain is DVKVTQSSRYLVKRTGEKVFLECVQDMDHENMFWYRQDPGLGLRLIYFSYDVKMKEKGDIPEGYSVSREKKERFSLILESASTNQTSMYLCASSSFKGQFFGPGTRLTVL.

V is TRBV30 and J is TRBJ1-2; 7 nucleotides line up with TRBD1. V lost 4 bases and J lost 2; bases outside the gene matches: 4. The CDR3 contains 13 residues. Germline V gives CDR1 GTSNPN, CDR2 SVGIG (reference sequence). CDR3 in DNA: TGTGCCTGGAAGCTACAGGGGAACTATGGCTACACCTTC. This encodes CAWKLQGNYGYTF.

V gene TRBV27 combines with J gene TRBJ2-1; 9 nucleotides align to TRBD1. CDR3 size: 15 residues. Per germline, CDR1 MNHEY and CDR2 SMNVEV (reference sequence). Trimming took 5 bases from V and 6 from J; bases not matched to a gene: 8. The CDR3 protein is CASSTRDRVVNEQFF. CDR3 coding DNA: TGTGCCAGCAGTACGCGGGACAGGGTGGTCAATGAGCAGTTCTTC.

This sequence joins TRBV6-6 and TRBJ1-1; no reliable D call. The CDR3 has 11 amino acids. Trimming left V 10 bases short and J 1 base short, with 7 bases between. The germline V gene has CDR1 MNHNY and CDR2 SVGAGI (reference sequence). The CDR3 sequence is CATTWNTEAFF. CDR3 in DNA: TGTGCCACAACATGGAACACTGAAGCTTTCTTT.

The sample holds one count of this clone. V is TRBV5-6 and J is TRBJ1-1; tentative D call: TRBD1 (6 bases). The germline CDR1 and CDR2 sequences are SGHDT and YYEEEE. There are 14 residues in the CDR3. Trimming cost V 2 bases and J 3 bases, with 11 bases left between them. The CDR3 coding sequence is TGTGCCAGCAGCTTCCCGGACAGCGACACTGAAGCTTTCTTT. Amino acid sequence: CASSFPDSDTEAFF.

The CDR3 is CASSPPVGELFF. For the CDR3, the DNA is TGTGCCAGCTCACCACCTGTCGGGGAGCTGTTTTTT. The chain employs TRBV18 and TRBJ2-2; D is undetermined. Per the germline V gene, CDR1 is KGHSH and CDR2 is LQKENI. Trimming took off 0 bases at V and 7 bases at J, with 3 bases between the two ends. This CDR3 is 12 amino acids long.

The rearrangement joins TRBV6-2 or TRBV6-3 to TRBJ2-6; D perhaps matches TRBD1 (6 bases). The CDR3 has 14 residues. V gave up 6 bases and J gave up 1 base, with 7 bases separating them. CDR1 MNHEY and CDR2 SVGEGT come from the germline V gene. The CDR3 DNA follows: TGTGCCAGCAGCCAGGGGTCTGGGGCCAACGTCCTGACTTTC. Translating gives CASSQGSGANVLTF.

This rearrangement joins TRBV12-3 or TRBV12-4 to TRBJ2-5; no clear D. V was shortened by 2 bases and J by 2 bases, with 6 bases between the two germline ends. This CDR3 is built from 13 residues. CDR3 nucleotides: TGTGCCAGCAGTTTAACACTACAAGAGACCCAGTACTTC. Encoded protein: CASSLTLQETQYF.

The chain uses TRBV2 and TRBJ1-1; D gene uncertain. The CDR3 sequence is 13 residues long. V dropped 8 bases and J dropped 0 bases, with 10 bases sitting between them. The germline V gene encodes CDR1 SNHLY and CDR2 FYNNEI. DNA of the CDR3: TGTGCCAGCGCAACCGGCATGAACACTGAAGCTTTCTTT. The encoded protein is CASATGMNTEAFF. Full variable domain (outside the CDR3, taken from reference TRBV2 and TRBJ1-1): EPEVTQTPSHQVTQMGQEVILRCVPISNHLYFYWYRQILGQKVEFLVSFYNNEISEKSEIFDDQFSVERPDGSNFTLKIRSTKLEDSAMYFCASATGMNTEAFFGQGTRLTVV.

The chain carries TRBV7-2 and TRBJ1-5; no clear D. Per germline, CDR1 SGHTA and CDR2 FQGNSA. V lost 2 bases and J 0 bases, leaving 2 bases between the germline ends. The CDR3 spans 13 residues. The CDR3 region is CASSLLSNQPQHF. The CDR3 coding sequence is TGTGCCAGCAGCTTACTTAGCAATCAGCCCCAGCATTTT.

Only one count was recorded for this clone. This CDR3 is CASSLLTGVTDTQYF. Written as DNA, the CDR3 is TGTGCCAGCAGTTTGTTGACAGGGGTCACAGATACGCAGTATTTT. The V and J genes are TRBV28 and TRBJ2-3; 8 nucleotides agree with TRBD1. J was trimmed by 2 bases and V by 3 bases; bases with no gene match: 4. Germline CDR1 and CDR2: MDHEN and SYDVKM. The CDR3 contains 15 residues.

This chain uses TRBV9 with TRBJ1-5; D is ambiguous. Germline loops: CDR1 SGDLS, CDR2 YYNGEE. The V gene lost 2 bases and the J gene lost 0 bases, with 9 bases spanning the gap. There are 15 residues in the CDR3. Here the CDR3 reads CASSVSGDSNQPQHF. In DNA, the CDR3 is TGTGCCAGCAGCGTCAGCGGGGATAGCAATCAGCCCCAGCATTTT.